Presented here are 25 T cell receptor beta chains from one specimen sequenced in a study of blood T cell repertoires in COVID-19. The repertoire was sequenced with immunoSEQ multiplex PCR; TCRdb's copy has only in-frame clones and lacks some. Of 250,000 to 300,000 clones in the sample, about 90% were seen once. The sequencing sample was made of PBMCs or T cells enriched from blood (not recorded which). The receptors come from a woman aged 50 to 60 who had been exposed to COVID-19.

The chain uses TRBV27 and TRBJ1-4; 7 bases map to TRBD1. The V segment lost 6 bases and the J segment 8 bases; nucleotides outside the gene matches: 3. This CDR3 is built from 12 residues. CDR1 MNHEY and CDR2 SMNVEV come from the germline V gene (reference sequence). CDR3 region: CASRSGGEKLFF. Here the CDR3 DNA reads TGTGCCAGCAGGTCAGGGGGAGAAAAACTGTTTTTT. The full variable domain, with the rest looked up from reference TRBV27 and TRBJ1-4, is EAQVTQNPRYLITVTGKKLTVTCSQNMNHEYMSWYRQDPGLGLRQIYYSMNVEVTDKGDVPEGYKVSRKEKRNFPLILESPSPNQTSLYFCASRSGGEKLFFGSGTQLSVL.

The chain combines TRBV6-5 with TRBJ1-6; D unresolved. The CDR3 is 13 amino acids. Trimming removed 7 bases at V and 6 bases at J, with 10 bases between. CDR1 is MNHEY and CDR2 is SVGAGI in the germline V gene. The CDR3, as DNA: TGTGCCAGCACAGAGGGAGGTAATTCACCCCTCCACTTT. Amino acids: CASTEGGNSPLHF.

The rearrangement links TRBV5-5 to TRBJ2-5; 8 bases align to TRBD1. Germline V lookup: CDR1 SGHKS, CDR2 YYEKEE (reference sequence). V was clipped by 0 bases and J by 3 bases; unmatched bases: 4. The CDR3 has 15 residues. The CDR3 DNA sequence: TGTGCCAGCAGCTTGGAGGCAGGGGGCGAAGAGACCCAGTACTTC. The encoded protein is CASSLEAGGEETQYF.

The CDR3 is CGSTRGPNTGELFF. The CDR3, as DNA: TGCGGAAGTACCAGGGGCCCGAACACCGGGGAGCTGTTTTTT. The V and J genes are TRBV4-1 and TRBJ2-2, with D tentatively TRBD1 (6 bases). The CDR3 is 14 amino acids. Germline CDR1 is MGHRA and CDR2 is YSYEKL.

V gene TRBV2 combines with J gene TRBJ1-6; D perhaps matches TRBD1 (5 bases). Germline assignment: CDR1 SNHLY and CDR2 FYNNEI. V lost 6 bases and J lost 8, with 11 bases in between. The CDR3 is 13 residues long. CDR3 in DNA: TGTGCCAGCAGGCAGGGTGGAGATTCACCCCTCCACTTT. It encodes CASRQGGDSPLHF.

The chain joins TRBV27 to TRBJ1-1, with TRBD1 as a possible D gene (5 bases). Germline lookup yields CDR1 MNHEY and CDR2 SMNVEV (reference sequence). The ends were cut back, 5 bases at V and 1 base at J, with 11 bases in the middle. This CDR3 is 14 amino acids long. The CDR3 DNA reads as TGTGCCAGCAGTCGCAGGGAGGGGAACACTGAAGCTTTCTTT. It specifies CASSRREGNTEAFF.

The chain joins TRBV25-1 to TRBJ2-1; 7 bases align to TRBD2. Looked up from germline, CDR1 is MGHDK and CDR2 is SYGVNS. The CDR3 totals 16 residues. Losses at the gene ends were 6 bases for V and 8 bases for J; bases not matched to a gene: 16. The DNA of the CDR3 is TGTGCCAGCAGACAAACCGGGGGGTTATGGATTTATGAGCAGTTCTTC. Amino acid sequence: CASRQTGGLWIYEQFF.

The chain recombines TRBV28 with TRBJ1-2; TRBD1 is a possible D gene (6 bases). The V gene's germline CDR1 is MDHEN and CDR2 SYDVKM. CDR3 length: 16 residues. V was cut by 1 base and J by 2 bases, with 14 bases left in between. The CDR3 DNA reads TGTGCCAGCAGTTTATTGAATGGTCAGGGGAACTATGGCTACACCTTC. Amino acid sequence: CASSLLNGQGNYGYTF.

This chain links TRBV5-1 with TRBJ1-4; 7 nucleotides line up with TRBD1. V shed 4 bases, J shed 0 bases, and the junction held 6 bases outside the gene matches. Looked up from germline, CDR1 is SGHRS and CDR2 is YFSETQ. This CDR3 is 16 amino acids long. The CDR3 sequence is CASSTGQEATNEKLFF. The CDR3 DNA is TGCGCCAGCAGCACCGGACAGGAAGCAACTAATGAAAAACTGTTTTTT.

This rearrangement joins TRBV5-1 to TRBJ2-5, with 12 bases that match TRBD1. This CDR3 contains 15 residues. V was clipped by 3 bases and J by 4 bases; unmatched bases: 4. CDR1 and CDR2 (germline): SGHRS, YFSETQ. CDR3 residues: CASSWGQGAVETQYF. CDR3 sequence (DNA): TGCGCCAGCAGCTGGGGACAGGGGGCCGTAGAGACCCAGTACTTC. The full variable domain, completed using reference TRBV5-1 and TRBJ2-5, is KAGVTQTPRYLIKTRGQQVTLSCSPISGHRSVSWYQQTPGQGLQFLFEYFSETQRNKGNFPGRFSGRQFSNSRSEMNVSTLELGDSALYLCASSWGQGAVETQYFGPGTRLLVL.

CDR3 coding DNA: TGTGCCAGCAGTTTGGGGCGGGGGCGTGCGGACACTGAAGCTTTCTTT. Protein: CASSLGRGRADTEAFF. J is TRBJ1-1 and V is TRBV28, with a weak D call TRBD1 (6 bases). Germline V gives CDR1 MDHEN, CDR2 SYDVKM. Between the trimmed V and J ends, which lost 3 bases and 3 bases, there was a span of 17 bases. The CDR3 runs to 16 residues.

The rearrangement uses TRBV3-1 (or the pseudogene TRBV3-2) and TRBJ1-6; D is unresolved. The CDR3 covers 16 residues. Trimming stripped 1 base from V and 8 bases from J, with 15 bases between. Per the germline V gene, CDR1 is LGHDT and CDR2 is YNNKEL (reference sequence). CDR3 amino acids: CASSQGGVIGDSPLHF. The CDR3 nucleotides read TGTGCCAGCAGCCAAGGCGGGGTTATAGGTGATTCACCCCTCCACTTT.

The chain combines TRBV5-6 with TRBJ2-7, with D possibly being TRBD1 (7 bases). Trimming shortened V by 3 bases and J by 0 bases, and 22 bases separated the two germline ends. The CDR3 extends over 18 amino acids. Germline assignment: CDR1 SGHDT and CDR2 YYEEEE. DNA for the CDR3: TGTGCCAGCAGCTCTAAAGGTTGGTCAGGGGGGTTCTCCTACGAGCAGTACTTC. It encodes CASSSKGWSGGFSYEQYF.

The V and J genes are TRBV5-4 and TRBJ1-2, with 9 bases aligning to TRBD1. CDR3 size: 14 residues. Germline values: CDR1 SGHNT, CDR2 YYREEE (reference sequence). Unmatched junction bases numbered 5, after V lost 5 bases and J lost 3 bases. The CDR3 DNA follows: TGTGCCAGCAGACCGACAGGGGGGTACTATGGCTACACCTTC. Translating it yields CASRPTGGYYGYTF.

The chain couples TRBV24-1 to TRBJ2-3; the match to TRBD2 covers 10 bases. Germline-derived CDR1 and CDR2 are KGHDR and SFDVKD. The CDR3 is 17 amino acids. The ends lost 0 bases at V and 0 bases at J; junction bases unmatched: 2. The DNA for the CDR3 is TGTGCCACCAGTGATTTGACTAGCGGGGCGAGCACAGATACGCAGTATTTT. Translation gives CATSDLTSGASTDTQYF.

This chain links TRBV28 with TRBJ2-7, with TRBD1 matching over 7 bases. CDR3 size: 15 residues. The germline gives CDR1 MDHEN, CDR2 SYDVKM. V dropped 5 bases and J dropped 1; count of bases not matched to a gene: 8. CDR3 sequence reads: CASSHTGADSYEQYF. The CDR3 DNA sequence: TGTGCCAGCAGTCATACAGGGGCAGATTCCTACGAGCAGTACTTC.

The table lists this clone with a count of one. CDR3: CASSNRDYQETQYF. CDR3 DNA sequence: TGTGCCAGCAGCAACCGGGACTACCAAGAGACCCAGTACTTC. The chain employs TRBV11-2 and TRBJ2-5; D is possibly TRBD2 (6 bases). The V end was cut by 5 bases, the J end by 0 bases, with 10 bases between. This CDR3 is built from 14 residues. In germline, CDR1 is SGHAT, CDR2 FQNNGV.

The chain uses TRBV10-3 and TRBJ2-1; perhaps TRBD2 as D (6 bases). The germline CDR1 and CDR2 sequences are ENHRY and SYGVKD. Between the trimmed V and J ends, which lost 11 bases and 10 bases, there was a span of 15 bases. The CDR3 totals 11 residues. CDR3 residues: CALGGGREQFF. The DNA of the CDR3 is TGTGCCCTCGGGGGAGGTCGAGAGCAGTTCTTC.

The V and J genes are TRBV12-3 or TRBV12-4 and TRBJ2-7; TRBD1 agrees at 7 bases. The CDR3 is 12 residues long. After removal of 4 bases from V and 3 bases from J, the junction contained 0 bases not matched to a gene. The CDR3 DNA reads as TGTGCCAGCAGTTCAGGGGGCTACGAGCAGTACTTC. It encodes CASSSGGYEQYF.

This clone was seen just once. The rearrangement links TRBV5-5 to TRBJ2-3; TRBD2 matches 10 bases. The CDR3 spans 19 residues. V lost 3 bases to trimming and J lost 5 bases; unmatched junction nucleotides: 18. Looked up from germline, CDR1 is SGHKS and CDR2 is YYEKEE (reference sequence). CDR3 nucleotides: TGTGCCAGCAGCTCCTCGGGTAGCGGGGGGCACGGGGGGGGAGATACGCAGTATTTT. This gives the protein CASSSSGSGGHGGGDTQYF. The variable domain in full, completed from reference TRBV5-5 and TRBJ2-3, reads DAGVTQSPTHLIKTRGQQVTLRCSPISGHKSVSWYQQVLGQGPQFIFQYYEKEERGRGNFPDRFSARQFPNYSSELNVNALLLGDSALYLCASSSSGSGGHGGGDTQYFGPGTRLTVL.

The chain has TRBV29-1 and TRBJ2-6, with TRBD1 as a possible D gene (6 bases). Germline V lookup: CDR1 SQVTM, CDR2 ANQGSEA. Trimming cost V 4 bases and J 0 bases, with 10 bases left between them. This CDR3 comprises 15 residues. CDR3 nucleotide sequence: TGCAGCGTTGGAGGGACAAGCTCTGGGGCCAACGTCCTGACTTTC. As protein: CSVGGTSSGANVLTF. Based on the CDR3 plus reference TRBV29-1 and TRBJ2-6, the full variable domain is SAVISQKPSRDICQRGTSLTIQCQVDSQVTMMFWYRQQPGQSLTLIATANQGSEATYESGFVIDKFPISRPNLTFSTLTVSNMSPEDSSIYLCSVGGTSSGANVLTFGAGSRLTVL.

The chain joins TRBV5-5 to TRBJ2-3; TRBD2 agrees at 7 bases. The germline CDR1 and CDR2 sequences are SGHKS and YYEKEE (reference sequence). This CDR3 has 15 amino acids. Unmatched junction bases numbered 5, after V lost 4 bases and J lost 0 bases. The CDR3 nucleotides read TGTGCCAGCAGCGTACTAGCGTCTAGCACAGATACGCAGTATTTT. It codes for CASSVLASSTDTQYF.

The chain uses TRBV4-1 and TRBJ1-5; unclear D gene. This CDR3 contains 14 residues. V lost 0 bases and J lost 5, with 8 bases in between. CDR1 is MGHRA and CDR2 is YSYEKL in the germline V gene. The CDR3 is CASSQEWQYQPQHF. As DNA, the CDR3 is TGCGCCAGCAGCCAAGAATGGCAGTATCAGCCCCAGCATTTT.

This chain uses TRBV19 with TRBJ1-5; 7 bases fit TRBD1. With 1 base clipped from V and 0 bases from J, the junction kept 6 bases outside the gene matches. Germline V CDR1 and CDR2: LNHDA, SQIVND (reference sequence). The length of the CDR3 is 17 residues. CDR3 sequence reads: CASSIATGVYSNQPQHF. The CDR3 DNA reads TGTGCCAGTAGTATAGCCACAGGGGTTTATAGCAATCAGCCCCAGCATTTT.

This clone was recorded only once. The chain combines TRBV4-2 with TRBJ1-1; 8 bases are a match to TRBD1. Trimming took 1 base from V and 3 from J; bases not matched to a gene: 7. CDR3 size: 16 residues. Germline V gene data show CDR1 as LGHNA and CDR2 as YNFKEQ. The DNA of the CDR3 is TGTGCCAGCAGCCAAGGCCGACAGGGGACGGACACTGAAGCTTTCTTT. Its translation: CASSQGRQGTDTEAFF.